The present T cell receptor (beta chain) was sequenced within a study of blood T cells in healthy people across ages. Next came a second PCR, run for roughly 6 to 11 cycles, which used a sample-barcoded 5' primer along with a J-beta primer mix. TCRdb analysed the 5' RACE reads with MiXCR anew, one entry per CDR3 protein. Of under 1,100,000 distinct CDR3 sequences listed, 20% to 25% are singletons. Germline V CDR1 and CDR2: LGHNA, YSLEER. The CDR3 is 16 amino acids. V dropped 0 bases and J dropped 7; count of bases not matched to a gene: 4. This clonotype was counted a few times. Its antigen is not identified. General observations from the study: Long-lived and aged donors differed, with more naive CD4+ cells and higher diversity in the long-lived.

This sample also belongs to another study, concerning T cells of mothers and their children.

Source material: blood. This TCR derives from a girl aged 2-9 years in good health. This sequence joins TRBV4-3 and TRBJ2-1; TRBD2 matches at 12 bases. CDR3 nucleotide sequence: TGCGCCAGCAGCCAAGATCTAGCGGGGGGGCCTAATGAGCAGTTCTTC. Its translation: CASSQDLAGGPNEQFF.